These 12 T cell receptor beta chains were all obtained from the same sample, sequenced in a study of technical replicates of blood from a few donors. Here immunoSEQ multiplex PCR was the method, and the copy in TCRdb shows in-frame clones only, minus some. This sample carries over 85,000 clones, 95% to 96% of them seen once, and the ten largest clones take 0.36%. Sample: T cells isolated from PBMCs. These receptors all come from a human donor in good health.

The V call is TRBV19, the J call TRBJ1-1, with a weak D call TRBD1 (6 bases). The germline gives CDR1 LNHDA, CDR2 SQIVND (reference sequence). V lost 2 bases to trimming and J lost 11 bases, with 15 bases between them. The length of the CDR3 is 13 residues. The CDR3 loop reads CASSIPPQGLAFF. The CDR3 DNA reads as TGTGCCAGTAGTATACCCCCCCAGGGGTTGGCTTTCTTT.

V is TRBV19 and J is TRBJ1-5; maybe TRBD1 (6 bases). Germline V gives CDR1 LNHDA, CDR2 SQIVND (reference sequence). This CDR3 contains 15 residues. Trimming took 1 base from V and 4 from J, leaving 11 bases between them. The CDR3 loop reads CASSIGPTGNQPQHF. The DNA of the CDR3 is TGTGCCAGTAGTATAGGCCCAACAGGGAATCAGCCCCAGCATTTT.

The chain joins TRBV5-6 to TRBJ1-2, with D maybe TRBD1 (6 bases). CDR3 size: 16 residues. The ends were cut back, 0 bases at V and 4 bases at J, with 16 bases in the middle. Germline-derived CDR1 and CDR2 are SGHDT and YYEEEE. The DNA for the CDR3 is TGTGCCAGCAGCTTGGACAGTGCGACAGGTATCTATGGCTACACCTTC. Protein product: CASSLDSATGIYGYTF. The entire variable domain, with the rest obtained from reference TRBV5-6 and TRBJ1-2, is as follows: DAGVTQSPTHLIKTRGQQVTLRCSPKSGHDTVSWYQQALGQGPQFIFQYYEEEERQRGNFPDRFSGHQFPNYSSELNVNALLLGDSALYLCASSLDSATGIYGYTFGSGTRLTVV.

The chain links TRBV27 to TRBJ2-7; 8 positions agree with TRBD2. Germline V CDR1 and CDR2: MNHEY, SMNVEV (reference sequence). This CDR3 region has 14 residues. V shed 0 bases, J shed 5 bases, and the junction held 3 bases outside the gene matches. The CDR3 protein is CASSLSRGGNEQYF. The CDR3 nucleotides are TGTGCCAGCAGTTTATCCCGGGGGGGCAACGAGCAGTACTTC.

V and J are TRBV9 and TRBJ1-2; tentative D call: TRBD1 (5 bases). Trimming cost V 4 bases and J 5 bases, with 21 bases left between them. Germline CDR1 is SGDLS and CDR2 is YYNGEE. This CDR3 comprises 16 residues. The CDR3 protein is CASSPGLGPSVYGYTF. Written as DNA, the CDR3 is TGTGCCAGCAGCCCCGGGTTGGGGCCCTCAGTTTATGGCTACACCTTC.

The rearrangement joins TRBV13 to TRBJ1-2; D gene uncertain. The germline CDR1 and CDR2 sequences are PRHDT and FYEKMQ (reference sequence). The CDR3 consists of 16 residues. V lost 5 bases and J 4 bases, leaving 20 bases between the germline ends. DNA for the CDR3: TGTGCCAGCAGCCCCGAAGTAGGCAGGCTGGTCTATGGCTACACCTTC. Translated, it gives CASSPEVGRLVYGYTF.

This clone was found once. CDR3 DNA sequence: TGTGCCAGCAGCTTGGGACTAGCGGGTGCCTACGAGCAGTACTTC. Translated: CASSLGLAGAYEQYF. The chain joins TRBV9 to TRBJ2-7, with 12 bases aligning to TRBD2. Unmatched junction bases numbered 4, after V lost 4 bases and J lost 2 bases. The CDR3 totals 15 residues. Germline assignment: CDR1 SGDLS and CDR2 YYNGEE.

This chain uses TRBV6-1 with TRBJ2-7, with 7 positions matching TRBD1. Germline CDR1 MNHNS, CDR2 SASEGT. The junction had 6 bases not matched to a gene; V was cut back by 6 bases and J by 1 base. The CDR3 spans 14 residues. CDR3 sequence (DNA): TGTGCCAGCAGATCCGGGACAGCATCCTACGAGCAGTACTTC. It is translated as CASRSGTASYEQYF.

The chain is built from TRBV19 and TRBJ1-4; 7 nucleotides match TRBD1. Germline loops: CDR1 LNHDA, CDR2 SQIVND (reference sequence). The trim removed 5 bases at V and 3 bases at J, leaving 6 bases unmatched. This CDR3 has 15 residues. The CDR3 nucleotides are TGTGCCAGTAGTTCGAGGGGGCTTGCTAATGAAAAACTGTTTTTT. Its translation is CASSSRGLANEKLFF.

J is TRBJ2-3 and V is TRBV11-1; a weak D match, TRBD2 (6 bases). Germline CDR1 reads SGHAT; CDR2 reads FQDESV (reference sequence). The CDR3 runs 15 residues. The V gene lost 1 base and the J gene lost 5 bases, with 13 bases spanning the gap. CDR3 sequence (DNA): TGTGCCAGCAGCTTAGACGGGGGAGGAGGAGATACGCAGTATTTT. It specifies CASSLDGGGGDTQYF.

The CDR3 sequence is CASSFLAGEYGTGELFF. CDR3 nucleotides: TGTGCCAGCAGTTTCCTAGCGGGAGAGTATGGCACCGGGGAGCTGTTTTTT. This sequence joins TRBV28 and TRBJ2-2, with 10 bases lining up with TRBD2. J was trimmed by 4 bases and V by 3 bases; bases with no gene match: 8. Germline V gives CDR1 MDHEN, CDR2 SYDVKM. The CDR3 consists of 17 residues.

The DNA of the CDR3 is TGTGCCAGCAGCGTAGGGGGCACAACTAATGAAAAACTGTTTTTT. This encodes CASSVGGTTNEKLFF. The chain uses TRBV9 and TRBJ1-4, with D possibly being TRBD1 (5 bases). The germline gives CDR1 SGDLS, CDR2 YYNGEE. This CDR3 spans 15 amino acids. V dropped 0 bases and J dropped 0 bases, with 6 bases sitting between them.